This note documents a single T cell receptor beta chain sequence. Its antigen is as yet unknown. This sample stems from a study of human T cells and chemical hapten exposure. Study-wide findings and caveats: High-frequency TCRs, those above 1 in 1000, stayed the same after DPC sensitization.

Library preparation tagged each individual cDNA molecule with a unique molecular identifier. TCRdb called the RACE reads again in MiXCR, with one record for every CDR3 protein. The sample lists 150,000 to 200,000 distinct CDR3 sequences, around 25% occurring once. Described time point: patch test 3, about 24 weeks after DPC sensitization. Treatment specified: therapeutic diphenylcyclopropenone sensitization with weekly scalp DPC. Blood draws came first, before each patch test. The starting material, unfractionated whole blood, was used for total RNA extraction. Germline CDR1 is LGHNA and CDR2 is YNFKEQ. V dropped 1 base and J dropped 2; count of bases not matched to a gene: 4. The CDR3 contains 16 residues.

Sequencing used whole blood, obtained in connection with sensitization to the hapten diphenylcyclopropenone (DPC). The sequence came from a woman between 40 and 55 years old with alopecia areata. Some clones in this sample may be carry-over from other donors' samples. The chain couples TRBV4-2 to TRBJ2-5; 10 bases map to TRBD2. CDR3 region: CASSQAATSGQETQYF. The CDR3 coding sequence is TGTGCCAGCAGCCAAGCGGCGACTAGCGGGCAAGAGACCCAGTACTTC.